Listed here are 12 T cell receptor beta chains from one sample, sequenced in a study of shared clonotypes between healthy human individuals. CD45RO-negative cells were positively selected for CCR7, leaving out terminally differentiated effector memory CD45RA+ cells. Libraries were prepared by immunoSEQ multiplex PCR; TCRdb keeps only in-frame clonotypes and omits some of them. This sample has around 2.1 million clones, with more than 85% found just once. The source material was naive CD8+ T cells from PBMCs. The receptors derive from a young man in good health. Some clones in this sample may be carry-over from other donors' samples.

The J gene is TRBJ1-2, the V gene TRBV29-1; unclear D gene. Trimming shortened V by 4 bases and J by 9 bases, and 15 bases separated the two germline ends. The CDR3 covers 12 residues. Germline V gene lookup returns CDR1 SQVTM and CDR2 ANQGSEA. This chain's CDR3 is CSVGPTSGRYTF. The CDR3 DNA reads as TGCAGCGTTGGGCCCACCTCGGGTCGCTACACCTTC. The whole variable domain, filled in from reference TRBV29-1 and TRBJ1-2, reads SAVISQKPSRDICQRGTSLTIQCQVDSQVTMMFWYRQQPGQSLTLIATANQGSEATYESGFVIDKFPISRPNLTFSTLTVSNMSPEDSSIYLCSVGPTSGRYTFGSGTRLTVV.

This clone has a single count. The chain carries TRBV6-6 and TRBJ2-7, with TRBD1 matching over 7 bases. Germline lookup yields CDR1 MNHNY and CDR2 SVGAGI (reference sequence). V was pared by 2 bases and J by 4 bases, with 8 bases of the junction left unmatched. The CDR3 spans 15 residues. This chain's CDR3 is CASSYNRDSNYEQYF. The CDR3 DNA is TGTGCCAGCAGTTACAACCGGGACAGCAATTACGAGCAGTACTTC.

This sequence joins TRBV4-2 and TRBJ2-5; 10 bases match TRBD2. Germline CDR1 LGHNA, CDR2 YNFKEQ. The V and J ends lost 4 bases and 5 bases, in that order; junction bases with no gene match: 10. The CDR3 length is 16 residues. CDR3 nucleotides: TGTGCCAGCAGCCCGCGTTTGCTAGCGGGAGAGGAGACCCAGTACTTC. Translation: CASSPRLLAGEETQYF.

The chain employs TRBV7-3 and TRBJ2-1, with 10 nucleotides matching TRBD1. Germline V gene lookup returns CDR1 SGHTA and CDR2 FQGTGA. J was trimmed by 8 bases and V by 1 base; bases with no gene match: 2. There are 14 residues in the CDR3. The CDR3: CASSLIGQGDEQFF. DNA of the CDR3: TGTGCCAGCAGCTTAATAGGACAGGGGGATGAGCAGTTCTTC.

The CDR3 sequence: CASSEQGYRHSYEQYF. Written as DNA, the CDR3 is TGTGCCAGCAGTGAGCAGGGGTACAGACACTCCTACGAGCAGTACTTC. The chain carries TRBV6-1 and TRBJ2-7, with D possibly TRBD1 on 6 matching bases. Trimming took off 3 bases at V and 0 bases at J, with 15 bases between the two ends. Germline CDR1 reads MNHNS; CDR2 reads SASEGT. The CDR3 consists of 16 residues.

The CDR3 DNA reads as TGTGCCAGCGGGGAAGATAGCCAGCCCCAGCATTTT. As protein: CASGEDSQPQHF. The V and J genes are TRBV28 and TRBJ1-5; D unresolved. Germline V gene sequence: CDR1 MDHEN, CDR2 SYDVKM. The CDR3 loop spans 12 amino acids. Trimming took off 8 bases at V and 7 bases at J, with 12 bases between the two ends.

V and J are TRBV20-1 and TRBJ2-5; no reliable D call. The CDR3 has 8 amino acids. CDR1 is DFQATT, CDR2 SNEGSKA, per germline (reference sequence). Trimming pared 5 bases from V and 10 bases from J, leaving 5 bases between. CDR3 loop: CSAGFQYF. Written as DNA, the CDR3 is TGCAGTGCTGGGTTCCAGTACTTC.

The chain carries TRBV28 and TRBJ1-3; D perhaps matches TRBD1 (5 bases). V lost 10 bases and J lost 0, with 25 bases in between. Germline CDR1 and CDR2: MDHEN and SYDVKM. The CDR3 covers 18 residues. The CDR3 sequence is CAIPEGPTVTFSGNTIYF. The DNA for the CDR3 is TGTGCCATCCCCGAGGGACCTACCGTAACCTTCTCTGGAAACACCATATATTTT.

The CDR3 reads CASRGRDYYEQYF. Written as DNA, the CDR3 is TGTGCCAGCAGGGGGAGGGACTACTACGAGCAGTACTTC. V gene TRBV7-9 combines with J gene TRBJ2-5, with TRBD2 matching 7 bases. The J call is uncertain, as TRBJ2-7 better fits the DNA end. The CDR3 has 13 amino acids. The germline V gene has CDR1 SEHNR and CDR2 FQNEAQ (reference sequence).

The chain couples TRBV6-1 to TRBJ2-7; D gene ambiguous. Germline V lookup: CDR1 MNHNS, CDR2 SASEGT. This CDR3 is built from 13 residues. The V and J ends lost 0 bases and 6 bases respectively, with 9 bases between them. CDR3 sequence: CASSEADGREQYF. CDR3 in DNA: TGTGCCAGCAGTGAAGCGGACGGTCGCGAGCAGTACTTC.

This sequence joins TRBV27 and TRBJ2-3, with unresolved D. Germline V gene sequence: CDR1 MNHEY, CDR2 SMNVEV (reference sequence). This CDR3 comprises 13 residues. V dropped 3 bases and J dropped 5 bases, with 9 bases sitting between them. The DNA of the CDR3 is TGTGCCAGCAGTTTCTCGGGCGAAGATACGCAGTATTTT. Its protein is CASSFSGEDTQYF.

This clone was seen a handful of times. The chain combines TRBV9 with TRBJ1-1; D not resolved. The germline V gene has CDR1 SGDLS and CDR2 YYNGEE. The CDR3 has 16 residues. With 0 bases removed from V and 0 bases from J, the gap between germline ends came to 12 bases. CDR3 coding DNA: TGTGCCAGCAGCGTAGTGTCCCTTGCAGTGAACACTGAAGCTTTCTTT. Translation: CASSVVSLAVNTEAFF.